This T cell receptor beta chain stems from a study of blood T cell repertoires in COVID-19. Study-wide context: Italy, Spain and the United States were the sources of the convalescent and acute COVID-19 samples. The cDNA or gDNA used as material had been derived from T cells, B-cell-depleted T cells, or PBMCs.

This clone was detected only once. Germline assignment: CDR1 KGHSH and CDR2 LQKENI. Losses at the gene ends were 6 bases for V and 8 bases for J; bases not matched to a gene: 15. The CDR3 is 15 amino acids. In the original processing: Reference gene primer amplification gave nucleated cell count estimates. The assay was immunoSEQ multiplex PCR, and TCRdb's table has in-frame clones only and misses some. For V, J and clone size, that table is used; D and trimming come from the DNA. Here the sample spans over 200,000 clones, roughly 86% being singletons. This sequence originates from a woman aged 45-60 years with acute or convalescent COVID-19. The sample consisted of peripheral blood. This chain joins TRBV18 and TRBJ1-1; 7 bases match TRBD1. This chain's CDR3 is CASSLTGEDGGEAFF. The DNA of the CDR3 is TGTGCCAGCTCGCTAACAGGGGAGGATGGCGGAGAAGCTTTCTTT. Filled out from reference TRBV18 and TRBJ1-1, the complete variable domain reads NAGVMQNPRHLVRRRGQEARLRCSPMKGHSHVYWYRQLPEEGLKFMVYLQKENIIDESGMPKERFSAEFPKEGPSILRIQQVVRGDSAAYFCASSLTGEDGGEAFFGQGTRLTVV.